Below are 13 T cell receptor beta chains sequenced from a single sample in a study of blood T cell repertoires in COVID-19. Profiling relied on immunoSEQ multiplex PCR, and the TCRdb table lists in-frame clones only, not all of them. Here the sample spans around 260,000 clones, roughly 84% being singletons. Source material: peripheral blood. The receptors here all came from a man aged 55 to 70 with acute or convalescent COVID-19.

The gene calls are TRBV21-1 and TRBJ2-7; whether TRBD1, the table's D call, matches the DNA was not checked. TRBV21-1 is designated a pseudogene. The CDR3 consists of 17 residues. The CDR3 DNA sequence: TGTGCCAGCAGCAAAGTTCAGGACAGGGCCAGCTCCTACGAGCAGTACTTC. Its protein product is CASSKVQDRASSYEQYF.

The count of this clone is one. This sequence joins TRBV7-8 and TRBJ2-5; 14 positions agree with TRBD2. J gave up 4 bases and V 5 bases, and 15 bases lay outside the gene matches. This CDR3 has 19 residues. Germline V CDR1 and CDR2: SGHVS, FQNEAQ. The CDR3 DNA sequence: TGTGCCAGCAGCGTTGGATCCGGGACTAGCGGGAGCGTTGGAGAGACCCAGTACTTC. Its protein product is CASSVGSGTSGSVGETQYF.

The genes are TRBV7-2 and TRBJ1-5; possibly TRBD1 for D (6 bases). Trimming stripped 1 base from V and 0 bases from J, with 10 bases between. Germline loops: CDR1 SGHTA, CDR2 FQGNSA. There are 16 residues in the CDR3. The CDR3 loop reads CASSLGGGFSNQPQHF. Here the CDR3 DNA reads TGTGCCAGCAGCTTAGGAGGGGGATTTAGCAATCAGCCCCAGCATTTT.

The gene calls are TRBV7-6 and TRBJ1-2; TRBD1 agrees at 8 bases. Per germline, CDR1 SGHVS and CDR2 FNYEAQ. The CDR3 has 17 amino acids. V lost 1 base, J lost 3 bases, and 10 bases stayed unmatched. The CDR3 coding sequence is TGTGCCAGCAGCTTAGAGACAGGGGATCGGGTATACTATGGCTACACCTTC. It is translated as CASSLETGDRVYYGYTF.

J is TRBJ1-1 and V is TRBV29-1; a possible D gene is TRBD1 (6 bases). Between the trimmed V and J ends, which lost 5 bases and 0 bases, there was a span of 10 bases. CDR3 length: 13 amino acids. Germline V gene data show CDR1 as SQVTM and CDR2 as ANQGSEA. As DNA, the CDR3 is TGCAGCGTTTCAGGGGCCATGAACACTGAAGCTTTCTTT. It encodes CSVSGAMNTEAFF.

The V call is TRBV6-5, the J call TRBJ1-1; D uncertain. There are 12 residues in the CDR3. Trimming took off 2 bases at V and 6 bases at J, with 7 bases between the two ends. The germline CDR1 and CDR2 sequences are MNHEY and SVGAGI. This CDR3 reads CASSYVGAEAFF. The CDR3 nucleotides are TGTGCCAGCAGTTACGTTGGAGCTGAAGCTTTCTTT.

The chain carries TRBV20-1 and TRBJ1-1; no firm D call. This CDR3 has 11 residues. Trimming took 5 bases from V and 9 from J, leaving 13 bases between them. Germline V gene data show CDR1 as DFQATT and CDR2 as SNEGSKA (reference sequence). CDR3 in DNA: TGCAGTGCTTTGGCTGGGAGTAAAGCTTTCTTT. Its protein product is CSALAGSKAFF.

The genes are TRBV5-1 and TRBJ2-5; unclear D gene. V lost 4 bases and J lost 2, with 12 bases in between. The germline V gene has CDR1 SGHRS and CDR2 YFSETQ. CDR3 size: 14 residues. The CDR3, as DNA: TGCGCCAGCAGCGTTCCTAACCGGCAAGAGACCCAGTACTTC. As protein: CASSVPNRQETQYF.

This chain joins TRBV27 and TRBJ2-3, with D possibly being TRBD2 (6 bases). CDR3 size: 13 residues. V was trimmed by 11 bases and J by 6 bases, leaving 18 bases between them. CDR1 is MNHEY and CDR2 is SMNVEV in the germline V gene (reference sequence). Here the CDR3 reads CAGKKRAQDTQYF. As DNA, the CDR3 is TGTGCCGGAAAAAAGCGGGCCCAGGATACGCAGTATTTT.

The chain joins TRBV6-5 to TRBJ2-1; the D gene is possibly TRBD1 (6 bases). Trimming shortened V by 6 bases and J by 7 bases, and 13 bases separated the two germline ends. CDR1 MNHEY and CDR2 SVGAGI come from the germline V gene. The CDR3 consists of 13 residues. This chain's CDR3 is CASRPQGLNEQFF. As DNA, the CDR3 is TGTGCCAGCAGGCCTCAGGGGCTGAATGAGCAGTTCTTC.

This chain joins TRBV19 and TRBJ1-1; 10 nucleotides match TRBD1. V shed 0 bases, J shed 5 bases, and the junction held 12 bases outside the gene matches. This CDR3 is 18 amino acids long. Germline-derived CDR1 and CDR2 are LNHDA and SQIVND (reference sequence). CDR3 bases: TGTGCCAGTAGTATAGATGCTAGACAGGGGGCCTCAGGGACTGAAGCTTTCTTT. Amino acid sequence: CASSIDARQGASGTEAFF. The full variable domain, in which reference TRBV19 and TRBJ1-1 provide the parts outside the CDR3, is DGGITQSPKYLFRKEGQNVTLSCEQNLNHDAMYWYRQDPGQGLRLIYYSQIVNDFQKGDIAEGYSVSREKKESFPLTVTSAQKNPTAFYLCASSIDARQGASGTEAFFGQGTRLTVV.

This clone came up a few times. This rearrangement joins TRBV18 to TRBJ1-2, with 7 bases matching TRBD1. The CDR3 length is 13 residues. J was trimmed by 8 bases and V by 3 bases; bases with no gene match: 6. Per germline, CDR1 KGHSH and CDR2 LQKENI. The CDR3 here is CASSPGQLNGYTF. In DNA, the CDR3 is TGTGCCAGCTCACCGGGACAGCTCAACGGCTACACCTTC. The whole variable domain, remainder taken from reference TRBV18 and TRBJ1-2, is NAGVMQNPRHLVRRRGQEARLRCSPMKGHSHVYWYRQLPEEGLKFMVYLQKENIIDESGMPKERFSAEFPKEGPSILRIQQVVRGDSAAYFCASSPGQLNGYTFGSGTRLTVV.

V is TRBV9 and J is TRBJ2-1; possibly TRBD2 for D (5 bases). This CDR3 is built from 15 residues. The V end lost 4 bases, the J end lost 8 bases, and 19 bases lay between the germline ends. Germline assignment: CDR1 SGDLS and CDR2 YYNGEE. The CDR3 here is CASSYNEGTGDEQFF. The CDR3 DNA reads TGTGCCAGCAGCTATAATGAGGGTACGGGCGATGAGCAGTTCTTC.